This T cell receptor (beta chain) was captured by sequencing in a study of blood T cell repertoires in COVID-19. The method was immunoSEQ multiplex PCR; TCRdb's version includes in-frame clones alone and lacks a portion of them. This sample has roughly 250,000 clones; roughly 93% occur once, and the top ten carry about 2.3%. The CDR3 length is 15 residues. Germline V gene sequence: CDR1 KGHSH, CDR2 LQKENI. With 4 bases clipped from V and 3 bases from J, the junction kept 3 bases outside the gene matches. Those enrolled, adults aged roughly 18 to 89 years, came from under 25 US areas. What was sequenced was PBMCs or T cells enriched from blood (not recorded which). This rearrangement joins TRBV18 to TRBJ1-4; 9 bases match TRBD1. This clonotype was obtained from a woman aged 40-49 years with acute COVID-19. This CDR3 is CASSLNRGPNEKLFF. The CDR3 bases are TGTGCCAGCTCACTAAACAGGGGGCCTAATGAAAAACTGTTTTTT. The complete variable domain, with remaining parts taken from reference TRBV18 and TRBJ1-4, reads NAGVMQNPRHLVRRRGQEARLRCSPMKGHSHVYWYRQLPEEGLKFMVYLQKENIIDESGMPKERFSAEFPKEGPSILRIQQVVRGDSAAYFCASSLNRGPNEKLFFGSGTQLSVL.